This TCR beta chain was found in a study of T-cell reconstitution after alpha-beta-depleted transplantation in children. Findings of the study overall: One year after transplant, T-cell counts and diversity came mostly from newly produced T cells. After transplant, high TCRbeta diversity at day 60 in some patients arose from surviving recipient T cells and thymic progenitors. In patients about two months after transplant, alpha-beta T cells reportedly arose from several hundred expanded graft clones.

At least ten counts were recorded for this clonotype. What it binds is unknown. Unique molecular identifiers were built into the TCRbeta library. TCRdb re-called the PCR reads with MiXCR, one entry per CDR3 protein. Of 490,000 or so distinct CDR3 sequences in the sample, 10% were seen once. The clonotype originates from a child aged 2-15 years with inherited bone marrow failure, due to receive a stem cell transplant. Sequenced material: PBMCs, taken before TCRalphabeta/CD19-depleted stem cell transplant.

The CDR3 is CASSLAPQGWKETQYF. As DNA, the CDR3 is TGCGCCAGCAGCTTGGCTCCACAGGGGTGGAAAGAGACCCAGTACTTC. The chain uses TRBV5-1 and TRBJ2-5; 7 nucleotides line up with TRBD1. V dropped 0 bases and J dropped 3; count of bases not matched to a gene: 8. This CDR3 region has 16 residues. Germline V gene lookup returns CDR1 SGHRS and CDR2 YFSETQ.